This T cell receptor beta chain was captured in a study of blood T cell repertoires in COVID-19. The CDR3 is 14 amino acids. The germline V gene encodes CDR1 MNHEY and CDR2 SVGEGT. The V and J ends lost 2 bases and 4 bases, in that order; junction bases with no gene match: 1. Profiled with immunoSEQ multiplex PCR; TCRdb holds only in-frame clones, not every one. The data hold around 140,000 clones, with about four fifths observed a single time. The clonotype was recovered from a human donor in a cohort sampled during active COVID-19. V usage is TRBV6-2 or TRBV6-3 and J usage is TRBJ2-1, with 8 bases lining up with TRBD2. Sequencing was performed on peripheral blood. Here the CDR3 reads CASSYGGGYNEQFF. DNA for the CDR3: TGTGCCAGCAGTTACGGCGGGGGGTACAATGAGCAGTTCTTC.